The 21 T cell receptor beta chains below come from one sample, sequenced in a study of regulatory T cells (dated by TCRdb to 2016 to 2019). Overall study results and their limits: Regulatory T cells from CD3G-deficient patients showed reduced Shannon diversity compared with autologous conventional CD4+ cells and with control regulatory T cells.

These receptors are not linked to any known antigen. The method was the immunoSEQ multiplex PCR assay. In the multiplex PCR, 52 forward TRBV primers and 13 reverse TRBJ primers were used, and assay-based and computational corrections were applied for amplification bias. TCRdb obtained this table from immuneACCESS and retained in-frame rearrangements with V and J assigned. These tables miss some clones; where compared with another copy, unresolved V genes account for less than half of the shortfall, and the remainder is unexplained. Counted in this sample were fewer than 6,500 clones; 75% to 90% of them appeared once. The ten largest clones take up approximately 2% of the sample. What was sequenced was CD4+ Tregs sorted from blood. The receptors shown here come from a young adult with CD3G deficiency.

The J gene is TRBJ1-2, the V gene TRBV6-1; D may be TRBD1 (6 bases). From germline, CDR1 is MNHNS and CDR2 SASEGT. The CDR3 totals 15 residues. The V end lost 4 bases, the J end lost 3 bases, and 15 bases lay between the germline ends. The CDR3 here is CASSASRQDDYGYTF. Written as DNA, the CDR3 is TGTGCCAGCAGTGCCTCCCGACAGGATGACTATGGCTACACCTTC.

The V and J genes are TRBV12-2 and TRBJ1-6. TRBV12-2 is given as a pseudogene. The CDR3 covers 18 residues. CDR3 residues: CASRLARRRRGFNSPLHF. The CDR3, as DNA: TGTGCAAGTCGCTTAGCCCGTCGCAGGCGCGGATTTAATTCACCCCTCCACTTT.

The chain couples TRBV7-8 to TRBJ2-5, with a weak D call TRBD1 (5 bases). V was trimmed by 1 base and J by 7 bases, leaving 10 bases between them. The CDR3 has 13 amino acids. CDR1 and CDR2 from the germline V gene are SGHVS and FQNEAQ. The CDR3 coding sequence is TGTGCCAGCAGCTTAGTAACCCAGGGGACCCAGTACTTC. This codes for CASSLVTQGTQYF.

V and J are TRBV28 and TRBJ2-3; D ambiguous. The CDR3 has 13 residues. Germline assignment: CDR1 MDHEN and CDR2 SYDVKM. Trimming pared 6 bases from V and 2 bases from J, leaving 9 bases between. For the CDR3, the DNA is TGTGCCAGCAGCCGTCCCCCCACAGATACGCAGTATTTT. Amino acids: CASSRPPTDTQYF.

V and J are TRBV6-1 and TRBJ2-1; 7 positions agree with TRBD1. J was trimmed by 7 bases and V by 6 bases; bases with no gene match: 12. Germline CDR1 MNHNS, CDR2 SASEGT. The CDR3 covers 15 residues. DNA for the CDR3: TGTGCCAGCAGAATTGCCGGGACAGTAGGAAATGAGCAGTTCTTC. Protein sequence: CASRIAGTVGNEQFF.

This chain uses TRBV5-4 with TRBJ2-6; no firm D call. From germline, CDR1 is SGHNT and CDR2 YYREEE (reference sequence). CDR3 length equals 17 residues. Trimming removed 7 bases from V and 5 bases from J, with 22 bases in between. This CDR3 reads CASVLSTRQSRANVLTF. The CDR3 DNA follows: TGTGCCAGCGTGTTATCTACCAGACAAAGTCGGGCCAACGTCCTGACTTTC.

CDR3 sequence: CASSLRTGGFEKLFF. The CDR3, as DNA: TGTGCCAGCAGTTTGAGGACAGGGGGTTTTGAAAAACTGTTTTTT. The rearrangement uses TRBV28 and TRBJ1-4; TRBD1 aligns across 10 bases. Germline assignment: CDR1 MDHEN and CDR2 SYDVKM. CDR3 length: 15 amino acids. The trim removed 3 bases at V and 7 bases at J, leaving 5 bases unmatched.

J is TRBJ2-2 and V is TRBV5-1; tentatively, D is TRBD2 (7 bases). V lost 3 bases to trimming and J lost 6 bases, with 12 bases between them. CDR3 size: 14 residues. Looked up from germline, CDR1 is SGHRS and CDR2 is YFSETQ. The CDR3 here is CASSSRGGSGELFF. The CDR3 DNA is TGCGCCAGCAGCTCCAGGGGAGGGTCCGGGGAGCTGTTTTTT.

The rearrangement joins TRBV28 to TRBJ2-3; 7 bases align to TRBD2. Germline V lookup: CDR1 MDHEN, CDR2 SYDVKM. This CDR3 comprises 13 residues. J gave up 6 bases and V 7 bases, and 7 bases lay outside the gene matches. CDR3 amino acids: CASTISGTDTQYF. The CDR3 DNA reads TGTGCCAGCACCATAAGCGGGACGGATACGCAGTATTTT.

The V call is TRBV7-9, the J call TRBJ2-7; no definite D call. The CDR3 sequence is 13 residues long. The germline gives CDR1 SEHNR, CDR2 FQNEAQ (reference sequence). Trimming pared 4 bases from V and 4 bases from J, leaving 11 bases between. This CDR3 is CASSSQPGYEQYF. Written as DNA, the CDR3 is TGTGCCAGCAGCTCCCAGCCCGGGTACGAGCAGTACTTC. The full variable domain, with the rest looked up from reference TRBV7-9 and TRBJ2-7, is DTGVSQNPRHKITKRGQNVTFRCDPISEHNRLYWYRQTLGQGPEFLTYFQNEAQLEKSRLLSDRFSAERPKGSFSTLEIQRTEQGDSAMYLCASSSQPGYEQYFGPGTRLTVT.

The V gene is TRBV28, the J gene TRBJ1-1; tentatively, D is TRBD1 (5 bases). The length of the CDR3 is 14 residues. Trimming pared 3 bases from V and 0 bases from J, leaving 8 bases between. Germline CDR1 MDHEN, CDR2 SYDVKM. The CDR3 sequence: CASSFVGVNTEAFF. The CDR3 DNA reads as TGTGCCAGCAGTTTTGTGGGGGTGAACACTGAAGCTTTCTTT. Supplemented by reference TRBV28 and TRBJ1-1, the full variable domain reads DVKVTQSSRYLVKRTGEKVFLECVQDMDHENMFWYRQDPGLGLRLIYFSYDVKMKEKGDIPEGYSVSREKKERFSLILESASTNQTSMYLCASSFVGVNTEAFFGQGTRLTVV.

The chain employs TRBV6-1 and TRBJ2-3; unclear D gene. Trimming cost V 4 bases and J 2 bases, with 7 bases left between them. This CDR3 comprises 13 residues. CDR1 is MNHNS and CDR2 is SASEGT in the germline V gene. DNA for the CDR3: TGTGCCAGCAGTGGATTCTTCACAGATACGCAGTATTTT. Translated: CASSGFFTDTQYF.

This clone occurred a few times. The chain combines TRBV6-6 with TRBJ2-7; 9 bases are a match to TRBD1. Germline V gene sequence: CDR1 MNHNY, CDR2 SVGAGI (reference sequence). J lost 4 bases, V lost 6 bases, and 4 bases had no gene match. CDR3 length: 13 amino acids. In DNA form, the CDR3 reads TGTGCCAGCAGAAGACAGGGGGGATACGAGCAGTACTTC. This translates into CASRRQGGYEQYF.

The chain has TRBV5-1 and TRBJ2-3, with 7 bases that match TRBD1. CDR1 is SGHRS, CDR2 YFSETQ, per germline. The CDR3 totals 15 residues. V lost 0 bases, J lost 6 bases, and 7 bases stayed unmatched. This CDR3 reads CASSLGGTALDTQYF. As DNA, the CDR3 is TGCGCCAGCAGCTTGGGGGGGACAGCTCTCGATACGCAGTATTTT.

The rearrangement joins TRBV7-8 to TRBJ2-5; D may be TRBD1 (5 bases). Per the germline V gene, CDR1 is SGHVS and CDR2 is FQNEAQ. With 3 bases removed from V and 9 bases from J, the gap between germline ends came to 17 bases. The CDR3 covers 14 residues. CDR3 DNA sequence: TGTGCCAGCAGCTTTGGGTCCCAATGGGGCGCCCAGTACTTC. Translated, it gives CASSFGSQWGAQYF.

This sequence joins TRBV28 and TRBJ2-1; the match to TRBD2 covers 7 bases. Losses at the gene ends were 5 bases for V and 7 bases for J; bases not matched to a gene: 11. The germline gives CDR1 MDHEN, CDR2 SYDVKM. This CDR3 has 15 residues. Here the CDR3 DNA reads TGTGCCAGCAGTGGATTCACGGGAGGTAGGAATGAGCAGTTCTTC. This encodes CASSGFTGGRNEQFF.

CDR3 in amino acids: CASSLSGGTGEQYF. The CDR3 DNA follows: TGTGCCAGCAGTTTATCCGGGGGGACGGGCGAGCAGTACTTC. The V gene is TRBV27, the J gene TRBJ2-7, with 7 bases that match TRBD2. The CDR3 extends over 14 amino acids. V gave up 0 bases and J gave up 6 bases; unmatched junction bases: 5. Germline V lookup: CDR1 MNHEY, CDR2 SMNVEV (reference sequence).

This clone was seen once. The rearrangement uses TRBV7-8 and TRBJ2-7; 7 nucleotides match TRBD1. The CDR3 is 14 amino acids. Germline V gene sequence: CDR1 SGHVS, CDR2 FQNEAQ. The junction had 9 bases not matched to a gene; V was cut back by 5 bases and J by 5 bases. In nucleotides, the CDR3 is TGTGCCAGCAGCCGCCGGGACAGTCGGGACGAGCAGTACTTC. As protein: CASSRRDSRDEQYF.

DNA of the CDR3: TGCAACGGCCCCGCGGGTCTAGATGAGCAGTTCTTC. Translation: CNGPAGLDEQFF. The chain carries TRBV29-1 and TRBJ2-1, with a weak D call TRBD2 (5 bases). The germline V gene has CDR1 SQVTM and CDR2 ANQGSEA. The CDR3 spans 12 residues.

V and J are TRBV5-1 and TRBJ2-2; possibly TRBD1 for D (6 bases). V was clipped by 0 bases and J by 7 bases, with 7 bases between them. The CDR3 has 13 residues. Germline CDR1 reads SGHRS; CDR2 reads YFSETQ. The CDR3 here is CASSLEGVGELFF. As DNA, the CDR3 is TGCGCCAGCAGCTTGGAGGGGGTCGGGGAGCTGTTTTTT.

V gene TRBV28 combines with J gene TRBJ1-5; D not resolved. This CDR3 comprises 15 residues. Germline V gene lookup returns CDR1 MDHEN and CDR2 SYDVKM. Trimming shortened V by 5 bases and J by 4 bases, and 15 bases separated the two germline ends. CDR3 in amino acids: CASSIPVDRNQPQHF. The CDR3 nucleotides are TGTGCCAGCAGTATCCCCGTAGACCGAAATCAGCCCCAGCATTTT. Supplemented by reference TRBV28 and TRBJ1-5, the full variable domain reads DVKVTQSSRYLVKRTGEKVFLECVQDMDHENMFWYRQDPGLGLRLIYFSYDVKMKEKGDIPEGYSVSREKKERFSLILESASTNQTSMYLCASSIPVDRNQPQHFGDGTRLSIL.